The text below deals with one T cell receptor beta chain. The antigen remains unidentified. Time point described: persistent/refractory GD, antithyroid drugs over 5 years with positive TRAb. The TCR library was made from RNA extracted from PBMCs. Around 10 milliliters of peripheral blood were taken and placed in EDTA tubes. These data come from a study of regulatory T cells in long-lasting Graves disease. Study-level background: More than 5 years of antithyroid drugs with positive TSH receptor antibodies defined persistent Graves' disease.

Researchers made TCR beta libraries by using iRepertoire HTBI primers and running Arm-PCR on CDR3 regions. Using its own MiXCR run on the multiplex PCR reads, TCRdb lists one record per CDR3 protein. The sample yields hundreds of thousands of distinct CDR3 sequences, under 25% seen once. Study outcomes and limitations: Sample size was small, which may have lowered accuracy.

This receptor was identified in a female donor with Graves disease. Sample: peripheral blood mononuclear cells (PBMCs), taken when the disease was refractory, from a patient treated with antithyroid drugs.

The DNA of the CDR3 is TGCGCCAGCAGCTTTTCGGGGGACGGAGTCCAGCCCCAGCATTTT. As protein: CASSFSGDGVQPQHF. The V call is TRBV5-1, the J call TRBJ1-5; D possibly corresponds to TRBD1 (5 bases). Germline assignment: CDR1 SGHRS and CDR2 YFSETQ. The CDR3 extends over 15 amino acids. V lost 2 bases and J lost 7, with 16 bases in between. Using reference TRBV5-1 and TRBJ1-5 for the parts outside the CDR3, the full variable domain is KAGVTQTPRYLIKTRGQQVTLSCSPISGHRSVSWYQQTPGQGLQFLFEYFSETQRNKGNFPGRFSGRQFSNSRSEMNVSTLELGDSALYLCASSFSGDGVQPQHFGDGTRLSIL.